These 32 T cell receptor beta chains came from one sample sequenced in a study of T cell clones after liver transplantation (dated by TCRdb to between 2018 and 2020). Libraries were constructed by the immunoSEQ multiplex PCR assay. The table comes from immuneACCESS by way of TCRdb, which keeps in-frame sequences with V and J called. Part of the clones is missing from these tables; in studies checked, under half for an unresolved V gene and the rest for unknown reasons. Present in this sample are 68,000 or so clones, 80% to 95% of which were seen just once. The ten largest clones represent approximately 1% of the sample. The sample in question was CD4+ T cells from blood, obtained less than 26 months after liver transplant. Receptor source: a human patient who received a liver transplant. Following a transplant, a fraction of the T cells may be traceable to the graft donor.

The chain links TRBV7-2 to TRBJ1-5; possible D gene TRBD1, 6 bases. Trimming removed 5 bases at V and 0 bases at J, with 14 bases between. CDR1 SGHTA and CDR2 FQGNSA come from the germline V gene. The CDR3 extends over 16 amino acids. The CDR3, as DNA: TGTGCCAGCAGCCGAGGACAGCTCTATAGCAATCAGCCCCAGCATTTT. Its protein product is CASSRGQLYSNQPQHF.

CDR3 sequence (DNA): TGTGCCAGCGCGCTCATGGGACAGGGTAGCGAGCAGTACTTC. This translates into CASALMGQGSEQYF. The rearrangement links TRBV11-1 to TRBJ2-7; 9 nucleotides match TRBD1. J gave up 6 bases and V 8 bases, and 11 bases lay outside the gene matches. Looked up from germline, CDR1 is SGHAT and CDR2 is FQDESV (reference sequence). The CDR3 has 14 residues.

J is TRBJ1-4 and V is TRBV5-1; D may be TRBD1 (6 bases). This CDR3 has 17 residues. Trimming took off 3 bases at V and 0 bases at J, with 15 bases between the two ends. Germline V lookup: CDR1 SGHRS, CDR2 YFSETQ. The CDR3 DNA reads TGCGCCAGCAGCTCGGGGCAGGGGCTGGCAACTAATGAAAAACTGTTTTTT. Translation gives CASSSGQGLATNEKLFF.

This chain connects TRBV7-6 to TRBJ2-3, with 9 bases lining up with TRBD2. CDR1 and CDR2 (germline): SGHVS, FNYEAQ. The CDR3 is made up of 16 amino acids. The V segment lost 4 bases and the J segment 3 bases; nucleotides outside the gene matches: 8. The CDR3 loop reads CASSSAGTSKTDTQYF. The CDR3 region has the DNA TGTGCCAGCAGCTCTGCCGGGACTAGCAAGACAGATACGCAGTATTTT. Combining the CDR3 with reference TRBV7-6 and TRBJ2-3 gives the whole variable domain GAGVSQSPRYKVTKRGQDVALRCDPISGHVSLYWYRQALGQGPEFLTYFNYEAQQDKSGLPNDRFSAERPEGSISTLTIQRTEQRDSAMYRCASSSAGTSKTDTQYFGPGTRLTVL.

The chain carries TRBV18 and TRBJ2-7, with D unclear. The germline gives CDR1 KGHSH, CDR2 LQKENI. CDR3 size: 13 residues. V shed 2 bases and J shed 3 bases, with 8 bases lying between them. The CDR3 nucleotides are TGTGCCAGCTCACCAGATAATAGCTACGAGCAGTACTTC. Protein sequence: CASSPDNSYEQYF.

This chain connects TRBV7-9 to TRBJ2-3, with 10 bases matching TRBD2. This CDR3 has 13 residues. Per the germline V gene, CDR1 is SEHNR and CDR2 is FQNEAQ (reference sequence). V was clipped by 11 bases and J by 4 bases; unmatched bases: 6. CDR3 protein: CAAKREGPDTQYF. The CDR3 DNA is TGTGCCGCGAAGCGGGAGGGCCCAGATACGCAGTATTTT.

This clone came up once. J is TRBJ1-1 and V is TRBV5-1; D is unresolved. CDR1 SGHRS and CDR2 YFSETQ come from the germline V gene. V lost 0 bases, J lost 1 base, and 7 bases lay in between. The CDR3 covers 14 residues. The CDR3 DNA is TGCGCCAGCAGCTTGGCGGGTTGGAACACTGAAGCTTTCTTT. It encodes CASSLAGWNTEAFF.

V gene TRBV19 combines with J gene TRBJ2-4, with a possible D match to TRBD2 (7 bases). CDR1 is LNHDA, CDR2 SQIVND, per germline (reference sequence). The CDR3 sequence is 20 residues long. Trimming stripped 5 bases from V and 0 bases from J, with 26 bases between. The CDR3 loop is CASSPRSGGAKGIAKNIQYF. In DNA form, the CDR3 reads TGTGCCAGTAGTCCCAGGTCGGGGGGCGCAAAAGGAATAGCCAAAAACATTCAGTACTTC. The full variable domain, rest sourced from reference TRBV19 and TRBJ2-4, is DGGITQSPKYLFRKEGQNVTLSCEQNLNHDAMYWYRQDPGQGLRLIYYSQIVNDFQKGDIAEGYSVSREKKESFPLTVTSAQKNPTAFYLCASSPRSGGAKGIAKNIQYFGAGTRLSVL.

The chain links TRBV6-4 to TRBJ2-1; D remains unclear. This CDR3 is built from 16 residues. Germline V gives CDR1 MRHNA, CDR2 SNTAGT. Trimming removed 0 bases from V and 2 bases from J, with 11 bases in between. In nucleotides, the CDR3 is TGTGCCAGCAGTGACTCGTCCGCCCGGCCCTACAATGAGCAGTTCTTC. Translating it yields CASSDSSARPYNEQFF.

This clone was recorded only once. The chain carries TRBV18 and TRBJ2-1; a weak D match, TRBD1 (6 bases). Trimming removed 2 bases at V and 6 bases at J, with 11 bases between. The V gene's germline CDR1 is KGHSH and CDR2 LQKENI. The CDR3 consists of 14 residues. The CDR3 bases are TGTGCCAGCTCACCAGGCAGGGGCGGCAATGAGCAGTTCTTC. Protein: CASSPGRGGNEQFF.

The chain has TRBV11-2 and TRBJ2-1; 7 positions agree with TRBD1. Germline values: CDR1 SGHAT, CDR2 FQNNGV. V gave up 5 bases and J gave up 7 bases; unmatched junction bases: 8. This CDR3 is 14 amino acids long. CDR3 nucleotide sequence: TGTGCCAGCAGCCAAAACACAGGGGTGAATGAGCAGTTCTTC. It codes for CASSQNTGVNEQFF.

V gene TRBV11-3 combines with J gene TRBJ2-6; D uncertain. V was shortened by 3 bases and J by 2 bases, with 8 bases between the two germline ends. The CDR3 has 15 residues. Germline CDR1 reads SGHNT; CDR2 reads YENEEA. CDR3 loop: CASSFGLPGANVLTF. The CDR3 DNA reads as TGTGCCAGCAGCTTTGGCCTCCCTGGGGCCAACGTCCTGACTTTC.

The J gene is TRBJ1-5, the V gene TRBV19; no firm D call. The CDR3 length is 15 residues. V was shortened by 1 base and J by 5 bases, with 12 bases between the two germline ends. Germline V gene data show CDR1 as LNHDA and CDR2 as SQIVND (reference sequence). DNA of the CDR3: TGTGCCAGTAGTATAGGATCGGGGAGGGATCAGCCCCAGCATTTT. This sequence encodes CASSIGSGRDQPQHF.

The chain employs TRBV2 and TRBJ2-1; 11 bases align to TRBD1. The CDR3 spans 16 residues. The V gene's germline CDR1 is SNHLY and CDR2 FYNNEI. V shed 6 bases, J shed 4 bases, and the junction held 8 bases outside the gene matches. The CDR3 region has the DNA TGTGCCAGCAGGGGGGACAGGGGGTTCTATTACAATGAGCAGTTCTTC. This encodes CASRGDRGFYYNEQFF.

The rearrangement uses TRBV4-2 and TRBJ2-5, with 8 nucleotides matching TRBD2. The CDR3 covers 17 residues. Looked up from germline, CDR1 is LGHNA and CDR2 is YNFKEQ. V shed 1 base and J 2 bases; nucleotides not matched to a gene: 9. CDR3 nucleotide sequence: TGTGCCAGCAGCCAAGTCGCGGCGGGGGGTCCTCAAGAGACCCAGTACTTC. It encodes CASSQVAAGGPQETQYF.

CDR3 sequence (DNA): TGTGCCAGCAGCCGCTGGACTAGCGGGAGTGCAGATACGCAGTATTTT. The encoded protein is CASSRWTSGSADTQYF. The chain combines TRBV7-9 with TRBJ2-3; 13 bases align to TRBD2. Trimming cost V 5 bases and J 4 bases; bases outside gene matches: 6. Germline assignment: CDR1 SEHNR and CDR2 FQNEAQ (reference sequence). This CDR3 is 16 amino acids long.

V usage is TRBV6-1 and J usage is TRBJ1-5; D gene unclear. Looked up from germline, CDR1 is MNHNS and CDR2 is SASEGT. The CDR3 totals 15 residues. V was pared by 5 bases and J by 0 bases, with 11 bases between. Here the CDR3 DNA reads TGTGCCAGCAGTAAGGGAGGGTATAGCAATCAGCCCCAGCATTTT. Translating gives CASSKGGYSNQPQHF.

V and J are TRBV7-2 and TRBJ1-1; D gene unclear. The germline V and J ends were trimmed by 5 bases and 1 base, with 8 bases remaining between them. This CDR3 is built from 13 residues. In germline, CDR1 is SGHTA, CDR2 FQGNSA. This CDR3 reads CASSGGRNTEAFF. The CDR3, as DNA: TGTGCCAGCAGCGGAGGGCGGAACACTGAAGCTTTCTTT.

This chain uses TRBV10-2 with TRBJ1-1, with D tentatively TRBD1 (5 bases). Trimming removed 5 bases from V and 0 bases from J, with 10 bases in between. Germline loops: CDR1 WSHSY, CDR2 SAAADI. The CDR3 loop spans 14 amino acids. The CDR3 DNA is TGCGCCAGCAGTAACCGGGGGTTGAACACTGAAGCTTTCTTT. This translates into CASSNRGLNTEAFF.

DNA for the CDR3: TGTGCCAGCAGCTTCAGTGCAACTAATGAAAAACTGTTTTTT. Amino acids: CASSFSATNEKLFF. The chain carries TRBV7-9 and TRBJ1-4, with D uncertain. Trimming removed 3 bases at V and 0 bases at J, with 5 bases between. Germline V gene lookup returns CDR1 SEHNR and CDR2 FQNEAQ (reference sequence). The CDR3 runs 14 residues.

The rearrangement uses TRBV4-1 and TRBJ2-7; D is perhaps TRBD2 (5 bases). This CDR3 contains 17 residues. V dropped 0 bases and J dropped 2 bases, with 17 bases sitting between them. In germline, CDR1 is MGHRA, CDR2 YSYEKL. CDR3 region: CASSQDRIRDSTYEQYF. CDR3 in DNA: TGCGCCAGCAGCCAAGATCGGATTCGGGATTCGACCTACGAGCAGTACTTC.

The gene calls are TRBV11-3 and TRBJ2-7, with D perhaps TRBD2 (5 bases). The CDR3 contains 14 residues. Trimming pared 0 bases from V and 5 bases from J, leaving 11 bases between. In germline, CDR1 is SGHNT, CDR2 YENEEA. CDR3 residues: CASSLDFGVHEQYF. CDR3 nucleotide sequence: TGTGCCAGCAGCTTAGATTTCGGGGTCCACGAGCAGTACTTC.

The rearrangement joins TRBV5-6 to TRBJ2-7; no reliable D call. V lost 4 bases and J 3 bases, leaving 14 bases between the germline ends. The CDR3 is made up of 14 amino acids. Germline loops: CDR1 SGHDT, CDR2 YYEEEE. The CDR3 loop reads CASSLKTGIYEQYF. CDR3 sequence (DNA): TGTGCCAGCAGCCTGAAGACTGGGATCTACGAGCAGTACTTC.

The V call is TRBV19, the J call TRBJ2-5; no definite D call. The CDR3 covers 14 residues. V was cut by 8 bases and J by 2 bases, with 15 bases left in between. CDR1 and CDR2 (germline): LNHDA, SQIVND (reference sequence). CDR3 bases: TGTGCCAGTGCCCTGTCTAGGGCTCAAGAGACCCAGTACTTC. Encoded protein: CASALSRAQETQYF.

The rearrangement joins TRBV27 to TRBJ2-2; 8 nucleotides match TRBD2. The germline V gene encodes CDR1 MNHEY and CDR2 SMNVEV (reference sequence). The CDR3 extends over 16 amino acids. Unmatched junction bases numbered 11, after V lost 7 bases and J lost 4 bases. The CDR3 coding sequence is TGTGCCAGCACCCACTGGCGGGGGGTTATCACCGGGGAGCTGTTTTTT. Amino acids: CASTHWRGVITGELFF.

CDR3 amino acids: CASSPAGGRGADTQYF. In nucleotides, the CDR3 is TGTGCCAGCAGCCCGGCGGGAGGGCGGGGGGCAGATACGCAGTATTTT. This chain uses TRBV7-3 with TRBJ2-3; 9 nucleotides align to TRBD2. The CDR3 extends over 16 amino acids. Unmatched junction bases numbered 10, after V lost 5 bases and J lost 4 bases. Germline loops: CDR1 SGHTA, CDR2 FQGTGA.

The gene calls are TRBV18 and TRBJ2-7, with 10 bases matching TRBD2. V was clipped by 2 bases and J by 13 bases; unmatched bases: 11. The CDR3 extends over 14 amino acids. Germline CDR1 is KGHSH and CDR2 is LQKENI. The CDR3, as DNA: TGTGCCAGCTCACCATCAACTAGCGGGGACTTCTTTTACTTC. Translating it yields CASSPSTSGDFFYF.

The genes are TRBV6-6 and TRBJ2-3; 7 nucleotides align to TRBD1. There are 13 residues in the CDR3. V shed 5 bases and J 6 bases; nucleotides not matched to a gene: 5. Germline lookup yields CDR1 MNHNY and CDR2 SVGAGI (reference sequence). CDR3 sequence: CASSHDRVDTQYF. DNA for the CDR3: TGTGCCAGCAGTCACGACAGGGTGGATACGCAGTATTTT.

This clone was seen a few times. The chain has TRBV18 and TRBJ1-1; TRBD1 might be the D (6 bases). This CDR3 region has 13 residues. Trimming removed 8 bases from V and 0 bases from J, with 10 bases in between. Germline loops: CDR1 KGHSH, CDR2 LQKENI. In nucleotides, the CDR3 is TGTGCCAGCCTCGGACAGCTGAACACTGAAGCTTTCTTT. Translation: CASLGQLNTEAFF.

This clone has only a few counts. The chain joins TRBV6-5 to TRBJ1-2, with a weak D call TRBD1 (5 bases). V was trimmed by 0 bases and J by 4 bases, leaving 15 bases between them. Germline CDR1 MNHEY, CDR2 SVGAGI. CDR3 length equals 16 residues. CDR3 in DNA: TGTGCCAGCAGTTACTCTGGGAGGGGCGAAAGCTATGGCTACACCTTC. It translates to CASSYSGRGESYGYTF.

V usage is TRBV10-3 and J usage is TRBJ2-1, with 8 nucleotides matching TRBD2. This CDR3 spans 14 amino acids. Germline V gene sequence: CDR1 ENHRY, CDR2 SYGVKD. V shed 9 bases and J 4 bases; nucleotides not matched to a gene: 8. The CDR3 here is CAMSSGTRYNEQFF. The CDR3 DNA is TGTGCCATGTCTTCCGGGACTAGATACAATGAGCAGTTCTTC.

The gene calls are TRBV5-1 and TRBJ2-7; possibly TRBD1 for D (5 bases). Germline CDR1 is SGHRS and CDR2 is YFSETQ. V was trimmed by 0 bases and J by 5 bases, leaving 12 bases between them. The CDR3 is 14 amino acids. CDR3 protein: CASSLGAGSNEQYF. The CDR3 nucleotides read TGCGCCAGCAGCTTGGGGGCAGGGTCCAACGAGCAGTACTTC.